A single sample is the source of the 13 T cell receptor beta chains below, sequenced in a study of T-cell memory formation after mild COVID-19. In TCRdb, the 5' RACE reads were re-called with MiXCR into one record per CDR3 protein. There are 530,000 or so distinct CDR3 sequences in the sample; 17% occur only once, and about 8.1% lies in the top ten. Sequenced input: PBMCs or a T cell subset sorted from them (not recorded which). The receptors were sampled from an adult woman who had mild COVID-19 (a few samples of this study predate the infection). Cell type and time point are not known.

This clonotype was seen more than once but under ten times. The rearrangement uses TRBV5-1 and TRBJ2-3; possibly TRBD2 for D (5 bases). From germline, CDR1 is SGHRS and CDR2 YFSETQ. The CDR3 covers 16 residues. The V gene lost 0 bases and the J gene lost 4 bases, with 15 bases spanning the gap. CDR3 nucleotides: TGCGCCAGCAGCTTGGTCCAGGTCCGGGATGCAGATACGCAGTATTTT. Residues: CASSLVQVRDADTQYF.

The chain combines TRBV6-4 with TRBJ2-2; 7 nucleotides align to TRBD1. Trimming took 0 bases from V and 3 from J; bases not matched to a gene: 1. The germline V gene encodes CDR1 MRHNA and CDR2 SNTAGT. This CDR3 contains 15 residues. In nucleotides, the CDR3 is TGTGCCAGCAGTGACTCGGGGACAGACACCGGGGAGCTGTTTTTT. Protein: CASSDSGTDTGELFF.

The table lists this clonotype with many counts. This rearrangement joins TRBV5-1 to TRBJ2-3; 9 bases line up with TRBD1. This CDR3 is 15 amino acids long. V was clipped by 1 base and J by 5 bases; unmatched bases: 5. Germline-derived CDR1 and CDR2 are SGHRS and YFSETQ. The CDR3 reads CASSLKGQGEDTQYF. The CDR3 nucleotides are TGCGCCAGCAGCTTGAAGGGACAGGGAGAAGATACGCAGTATTTT.

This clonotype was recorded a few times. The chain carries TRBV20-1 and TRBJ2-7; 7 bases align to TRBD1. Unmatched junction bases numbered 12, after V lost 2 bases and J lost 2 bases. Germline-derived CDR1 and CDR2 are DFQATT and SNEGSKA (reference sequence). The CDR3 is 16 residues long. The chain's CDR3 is CSARPTPVGQPYEQYF. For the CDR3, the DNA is TGCAGTGCTAGACCCACCCCTGTGGGACAGCCCTACGAGCAGTACTTC.

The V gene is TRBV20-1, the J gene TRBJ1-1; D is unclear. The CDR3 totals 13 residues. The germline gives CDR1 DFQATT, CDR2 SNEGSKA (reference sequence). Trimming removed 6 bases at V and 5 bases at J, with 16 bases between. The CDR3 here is CSALREAGTEAFF. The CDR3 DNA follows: TGCAGTGCCCTACGGGAGGCGGGAACTGAAGCTTTCTTT.

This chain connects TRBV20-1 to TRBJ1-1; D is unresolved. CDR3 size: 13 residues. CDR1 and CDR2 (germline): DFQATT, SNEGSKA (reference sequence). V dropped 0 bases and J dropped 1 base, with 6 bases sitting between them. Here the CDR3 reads CSARDGENTEAFF. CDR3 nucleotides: TGCAGTGCTAGAGACGGGGAGAACACTGAAGCTTTCTTT.

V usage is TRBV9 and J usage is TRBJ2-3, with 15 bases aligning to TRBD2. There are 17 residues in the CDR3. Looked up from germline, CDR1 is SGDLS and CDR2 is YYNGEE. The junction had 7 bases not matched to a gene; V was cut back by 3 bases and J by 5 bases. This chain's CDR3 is CASSARTSGRAGDTQYF. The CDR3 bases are TGTGCCAGCAGCGCTCGGACTAGCGGGAGGGCGGGAGATACGCAGTATTTT.

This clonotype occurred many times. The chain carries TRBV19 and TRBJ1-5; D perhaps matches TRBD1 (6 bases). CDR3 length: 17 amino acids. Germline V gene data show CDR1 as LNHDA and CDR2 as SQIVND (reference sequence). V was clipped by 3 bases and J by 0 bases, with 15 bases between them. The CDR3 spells CASSIRGTFYSNQPQHF. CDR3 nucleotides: TGTGCCAGTAGTATTAGGGGGACCTTTTATAGCAATCAGCCCCAGCATTTT.

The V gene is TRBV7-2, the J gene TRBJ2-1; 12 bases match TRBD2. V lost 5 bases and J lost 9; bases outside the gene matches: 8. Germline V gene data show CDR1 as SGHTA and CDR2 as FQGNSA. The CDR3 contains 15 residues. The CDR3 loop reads CASSATSGRGGEQFF. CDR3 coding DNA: TGTGCCAGCAGCGCGACTAGCGGGAGAGGCGGTGAGCAGTTCTTC.

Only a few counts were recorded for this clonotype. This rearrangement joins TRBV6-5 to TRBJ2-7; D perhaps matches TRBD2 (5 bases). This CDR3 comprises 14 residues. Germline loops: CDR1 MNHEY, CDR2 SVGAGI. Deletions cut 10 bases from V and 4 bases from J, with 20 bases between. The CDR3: CATIGEGVEYEQYF. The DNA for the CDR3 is TGTGCCACCATCGGTGAGGGAGTTGAATACGAGCAGTACTTC.

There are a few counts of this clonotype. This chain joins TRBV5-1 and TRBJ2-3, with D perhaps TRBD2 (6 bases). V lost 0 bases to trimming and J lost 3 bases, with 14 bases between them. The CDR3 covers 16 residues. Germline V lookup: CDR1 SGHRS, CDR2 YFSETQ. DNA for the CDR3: TGCGCCAGCAGCTTGGCAGCGGGCGGGCAAACAGATACGCAGTATTTT. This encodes CASSLAAGGQTDTQYF.

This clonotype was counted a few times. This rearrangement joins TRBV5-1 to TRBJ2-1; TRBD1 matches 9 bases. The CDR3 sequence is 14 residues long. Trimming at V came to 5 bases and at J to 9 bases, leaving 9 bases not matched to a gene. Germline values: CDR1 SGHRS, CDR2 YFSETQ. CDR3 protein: CASRPETGGFEQFF. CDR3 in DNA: TGCGCCAGCAGGCCCGAAACAGGGGGCTTTGAGCAGTTCTTC.

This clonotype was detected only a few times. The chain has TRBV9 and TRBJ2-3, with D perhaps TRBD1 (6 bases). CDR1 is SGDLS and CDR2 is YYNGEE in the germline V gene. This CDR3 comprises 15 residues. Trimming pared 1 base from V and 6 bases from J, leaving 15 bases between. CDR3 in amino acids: CASSVWGLDSDTQYF. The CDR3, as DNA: TGTGCCAGCAGCGTATGGGGGCTTGACTCGGATACGCAGTATTTT.